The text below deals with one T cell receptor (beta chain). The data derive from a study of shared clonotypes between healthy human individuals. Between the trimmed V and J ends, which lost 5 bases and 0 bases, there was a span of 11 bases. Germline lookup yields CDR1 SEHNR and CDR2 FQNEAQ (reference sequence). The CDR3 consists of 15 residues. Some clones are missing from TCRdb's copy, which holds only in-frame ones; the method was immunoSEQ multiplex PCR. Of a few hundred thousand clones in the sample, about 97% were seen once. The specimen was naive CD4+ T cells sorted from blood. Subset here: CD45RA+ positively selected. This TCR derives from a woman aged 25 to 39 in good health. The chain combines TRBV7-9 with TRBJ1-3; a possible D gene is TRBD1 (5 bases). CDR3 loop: CASSHPTGSGNTIYF. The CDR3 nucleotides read TGTGCCAGCAGCCACCCTACAGGCTCTGGAAACACCATATATTTT. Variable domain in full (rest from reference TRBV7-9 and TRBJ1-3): DTGVSQNPRHKITKRGQNVTFRCDPISEHNRLYWYRQTLGQGPEFLTYFQNEAQLEKSRLLSDRFSAERPKGSFSTLEIQRTEQGDSAMYLCASSHPTGSGNTIYFGEGSWLTVV.